This TCR beta chain was identified during a study of blood T cells in healthy people across ages. General study findings and limits: Long-lived donors had more naive CD4+ cells and higher diversity than aged donors.

PCR was performed a second time for about 7 to 12 cycles using a sample-barcoded 5' primer and a J-beta primer mix. TCRdb recomputed calls from the 5' RACE reads with MiXCR, one row per CDR3 protein. The sample contains roughly 1,000,000 distinct CDR3 sequences, about 23% of which appear only once. This clonotype has a handful of counts. Its antigen is not identified. Researchers report isolating at least 7 million PBMCs per sample. These data were also filed under a second study, of T cells of mothers and their children. This second report adds: Donation involved three healthy Caucasian mothers and the six children that they had.

The sequenced material came from blood. The receptor was derived from a girl aged 2-10 years in good health.

The CDR3 protein is CASRPGAGGGYEQYF. For the CDR3, the DNA is TGTGCCAGCAGGCCAGGGGCAGGAGGCGGCTACGAGCAGTACTTC. The chain employs TRBV7-2 and TRBJ2-5; D possibly corresponds to TRBD1 (6 bases). The J call may be wrong; the DNA end is better matched by TRBJ2-7. CDR3 size: 15 residues. Germline CDR1 SGHTA, CDR2 FQGNSA.